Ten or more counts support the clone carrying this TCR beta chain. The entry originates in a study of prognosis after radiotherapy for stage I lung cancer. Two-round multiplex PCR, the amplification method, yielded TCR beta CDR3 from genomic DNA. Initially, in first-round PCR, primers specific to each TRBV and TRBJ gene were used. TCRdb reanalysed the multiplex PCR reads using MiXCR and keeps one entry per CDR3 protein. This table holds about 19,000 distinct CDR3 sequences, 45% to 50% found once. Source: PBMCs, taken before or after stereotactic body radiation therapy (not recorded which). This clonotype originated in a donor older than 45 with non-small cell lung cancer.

The chain's CDR3 is CASKGQTETQYF. CDR3 nucleotides: TGTGCCAGCAAGGGGCAGACGGAGACCCAGTACTTC. The V call is TRBV6-2 or TRBV6-3, the J call TRBJ2-5; D is perhaps TRBD1 (5 bases). V was shortened by 7 bases and J by 5 bases, with 11 bases between the two germline ends. The CDR3 totals 12 residues. Germline assignment: CDR1 MNHEY and CDR2 SVGEGT.